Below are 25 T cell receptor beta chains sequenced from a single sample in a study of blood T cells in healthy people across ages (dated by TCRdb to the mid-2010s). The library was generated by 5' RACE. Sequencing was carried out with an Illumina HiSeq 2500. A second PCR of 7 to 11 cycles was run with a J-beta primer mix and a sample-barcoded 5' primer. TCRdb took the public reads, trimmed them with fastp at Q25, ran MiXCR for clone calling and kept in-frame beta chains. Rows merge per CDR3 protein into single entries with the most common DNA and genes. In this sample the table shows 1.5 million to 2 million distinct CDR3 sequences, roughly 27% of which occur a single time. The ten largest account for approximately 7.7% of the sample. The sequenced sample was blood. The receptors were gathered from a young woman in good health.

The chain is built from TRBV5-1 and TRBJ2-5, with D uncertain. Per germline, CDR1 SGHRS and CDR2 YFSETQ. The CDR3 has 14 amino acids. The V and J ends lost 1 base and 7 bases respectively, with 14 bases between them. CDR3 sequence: CASSLTSSSGTQYF. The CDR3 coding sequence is TGCGCCAGCAGCTTGACGTCCTCCTCGGGGACCCAGTACTTC.

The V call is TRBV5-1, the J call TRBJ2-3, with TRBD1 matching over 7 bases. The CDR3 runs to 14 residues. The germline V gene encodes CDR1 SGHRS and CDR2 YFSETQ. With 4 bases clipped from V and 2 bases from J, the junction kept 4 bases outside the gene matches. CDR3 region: CASSIGQATDTQYF. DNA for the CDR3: TGCGCCAGCAGCATAGGACAGGCCACAGATACGCAGTATTTT.

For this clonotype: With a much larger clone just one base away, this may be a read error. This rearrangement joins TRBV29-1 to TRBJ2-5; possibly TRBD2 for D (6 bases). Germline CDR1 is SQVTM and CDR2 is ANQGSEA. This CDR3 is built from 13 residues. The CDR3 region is CSANPGTQETPYF. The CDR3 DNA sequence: TGCAGCGCAAACCCCGGGACTCAAGAGACCCCGTACTTC. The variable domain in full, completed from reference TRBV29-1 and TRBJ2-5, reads SAVISQKPSRDICQRGTSLTIQCQVDSQVTMMFWYRQQPGQSLTLIATANQGSEATYESGFVIDKFPISRPNLTFSTLTVSNMSPEDSSIYLCSANPGTQETPYFGPGTRLLVL.

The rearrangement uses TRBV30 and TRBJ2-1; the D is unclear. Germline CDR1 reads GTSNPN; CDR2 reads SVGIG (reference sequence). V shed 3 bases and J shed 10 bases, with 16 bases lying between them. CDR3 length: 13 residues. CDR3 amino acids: CAWRSRVKGEQFF. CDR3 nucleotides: TGTGCCTGGAGAAGTAGGGTAAAGGGCGAGCAGTTCTTC.

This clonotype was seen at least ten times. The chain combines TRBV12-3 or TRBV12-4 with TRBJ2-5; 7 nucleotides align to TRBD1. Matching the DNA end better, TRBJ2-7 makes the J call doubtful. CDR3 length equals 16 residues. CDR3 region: CASSSNHRGALGEQYF. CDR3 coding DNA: TGTGCCAGCAGTTCCAACCACAGGGGAGCTCTGGGCGAGCAGTACTTC.

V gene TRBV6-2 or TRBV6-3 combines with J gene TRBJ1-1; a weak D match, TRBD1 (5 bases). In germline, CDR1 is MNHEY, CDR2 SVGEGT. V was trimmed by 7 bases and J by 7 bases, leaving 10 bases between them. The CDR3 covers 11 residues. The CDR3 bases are TGTGCCAGCACCGACGGGGGTGAAGCTTTCTTT. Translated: CASTDGGEAFF.

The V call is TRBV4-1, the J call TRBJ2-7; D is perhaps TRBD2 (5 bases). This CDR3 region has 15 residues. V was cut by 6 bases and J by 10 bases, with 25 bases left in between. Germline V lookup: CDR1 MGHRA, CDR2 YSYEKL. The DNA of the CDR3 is TGCGCCAGCAGAGAGAGCACGGGAAAAAAAGAGATCCAGTACTTC. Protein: CASRESTGKKEIQYF.

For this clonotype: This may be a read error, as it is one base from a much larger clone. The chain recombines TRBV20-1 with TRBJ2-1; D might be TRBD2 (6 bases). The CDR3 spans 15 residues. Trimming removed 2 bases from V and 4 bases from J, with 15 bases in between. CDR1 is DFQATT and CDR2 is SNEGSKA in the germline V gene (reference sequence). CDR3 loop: CSARRLTGVYNEQFF. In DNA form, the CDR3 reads TGCAGTGCTAGACGACTAACGGGAGTGTACAATGAGCAGTTCTTC.

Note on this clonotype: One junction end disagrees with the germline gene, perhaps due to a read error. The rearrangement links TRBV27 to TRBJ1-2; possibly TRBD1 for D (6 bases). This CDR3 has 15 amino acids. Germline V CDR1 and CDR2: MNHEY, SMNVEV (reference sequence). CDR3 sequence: CASLPLGASRYGYTF. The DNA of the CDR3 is TGTGCCAGCCTGCCACTGGGGGCCTCCCGCTATGGGTACACCTTC.

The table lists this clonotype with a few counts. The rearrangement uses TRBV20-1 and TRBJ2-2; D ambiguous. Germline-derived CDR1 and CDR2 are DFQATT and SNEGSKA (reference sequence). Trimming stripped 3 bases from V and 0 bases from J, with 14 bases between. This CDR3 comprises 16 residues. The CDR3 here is CSASDSAVANTGELFF. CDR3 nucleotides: TGCAGTGCTAGTGATTCGGCGGTCGCGAACACCGGGGAGCTGTTTTTT.

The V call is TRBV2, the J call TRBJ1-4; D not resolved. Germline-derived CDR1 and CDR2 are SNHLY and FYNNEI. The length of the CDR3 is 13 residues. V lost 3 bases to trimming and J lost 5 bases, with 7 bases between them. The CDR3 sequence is CASSDVGNEKLFF. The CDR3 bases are TGTGCCAGCAGTGATGTGGGGAATGAAAAACTGTTTTTT. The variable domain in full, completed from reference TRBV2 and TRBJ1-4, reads EPEVTQTPSHQVTQMGQEVILRCVPISNHLYFYWYRQILGQKVEFLVSFYNNEISEKSEIFDDQFSVERPDGSNFTLKIRSTKLEDSAMYFCASSDVGNEKLFFGSGTQLSVL.

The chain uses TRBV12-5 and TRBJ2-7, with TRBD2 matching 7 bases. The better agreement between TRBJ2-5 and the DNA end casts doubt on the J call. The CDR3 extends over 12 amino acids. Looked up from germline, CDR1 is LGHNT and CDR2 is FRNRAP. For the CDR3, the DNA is TGTGCTAGTGGTTTGGGGGGGGGGACCCAGTACTTC. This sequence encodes CASGLGGGTQYF.

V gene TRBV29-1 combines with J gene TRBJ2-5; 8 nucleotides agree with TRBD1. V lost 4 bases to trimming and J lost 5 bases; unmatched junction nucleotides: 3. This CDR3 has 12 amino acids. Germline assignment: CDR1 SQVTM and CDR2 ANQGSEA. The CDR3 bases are TGCAGCGTTGGACAGGGGATGGAGACCCAGTACTTC. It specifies CSVGQGMETQYF.

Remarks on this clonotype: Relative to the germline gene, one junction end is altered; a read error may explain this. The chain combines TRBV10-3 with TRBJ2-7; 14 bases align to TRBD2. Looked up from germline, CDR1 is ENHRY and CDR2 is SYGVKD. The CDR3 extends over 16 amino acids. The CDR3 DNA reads TGTGCCATCTGTGAGTACGGGACTAGCGGGAGTTACGAGCAGTACTTC. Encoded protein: CAICEYGTSGSYEQYF.

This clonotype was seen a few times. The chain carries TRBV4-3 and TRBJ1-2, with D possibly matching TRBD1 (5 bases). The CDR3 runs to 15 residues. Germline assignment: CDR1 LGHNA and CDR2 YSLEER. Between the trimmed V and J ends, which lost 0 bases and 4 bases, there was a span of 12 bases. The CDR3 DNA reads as TGCGCCAGCAGCCAAGATCGGGAGGGGTTCTATGGCTACACCTTC. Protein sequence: CASSQDREGFYGYTF.

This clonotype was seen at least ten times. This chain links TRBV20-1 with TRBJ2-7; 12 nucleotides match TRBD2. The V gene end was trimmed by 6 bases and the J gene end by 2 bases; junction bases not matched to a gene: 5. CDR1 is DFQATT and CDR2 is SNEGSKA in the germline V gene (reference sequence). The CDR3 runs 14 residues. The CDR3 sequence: CSATSGGHTYEQYF. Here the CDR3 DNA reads TGCAGTGCGACTAGCGGGGGCCATACCTACGAGCAGTACTTC.

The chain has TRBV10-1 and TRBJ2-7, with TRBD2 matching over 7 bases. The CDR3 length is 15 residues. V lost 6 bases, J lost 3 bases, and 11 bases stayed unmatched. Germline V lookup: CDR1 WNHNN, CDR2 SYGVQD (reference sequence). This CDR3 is CASSGPAGGGYEQYF. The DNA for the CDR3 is TGCGCCAGCAGCGGTCCTGCTGGCGGGGGCTACGAGCAGTACTTC.

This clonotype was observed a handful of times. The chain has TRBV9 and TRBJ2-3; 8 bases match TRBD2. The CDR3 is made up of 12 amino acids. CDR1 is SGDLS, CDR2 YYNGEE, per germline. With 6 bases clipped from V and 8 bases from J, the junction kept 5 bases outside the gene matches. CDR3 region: CASKRAGGTQYF. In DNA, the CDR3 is TGTGCCAGCAAGAGGGCGGGAGGTACGCAGTATTTT.

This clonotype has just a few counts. In nucleotides, the CDR3 is TGTGCCAGCAGCCCCAACAGGGGGTACCAAGAGACCCAGTACTTC. Translated, it gives CASSPNRGYQETQYF. The chain employs TRBV7-7 and TRBJ2-5; TRBD1 matches at 8 bases. With 5 bases clipped from V and 0 bases from J, the junction kept 5 bases outside the gene matches. CDR3 length equals 15 residues. Germline V gene lookup returns CDR1 SSHAT and CDR2 FNYEAQ (reference sequence). Looking up the rest from reference TRBV7-7 and TRBJ2-5 gives the full variable domain: GAGVSQSPRYKVTKRGQDVTLRCDPISSHATLYWYQQALGQGPEFLTYFNYEAQPDKSGLPSDRFSAERPEGSISTLTIQRTEQRDSAMYRCASSPNRGYQETQYFGPGTRLLVL.

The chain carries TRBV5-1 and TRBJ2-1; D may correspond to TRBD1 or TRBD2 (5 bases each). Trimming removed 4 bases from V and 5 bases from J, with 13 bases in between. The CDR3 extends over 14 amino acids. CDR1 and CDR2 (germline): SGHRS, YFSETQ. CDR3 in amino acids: CASSPGRGDNEQFF. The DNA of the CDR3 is TGCGCCAGCAGCCCGGGGAGAGGGGACAATGAGCAGTTCTTC.

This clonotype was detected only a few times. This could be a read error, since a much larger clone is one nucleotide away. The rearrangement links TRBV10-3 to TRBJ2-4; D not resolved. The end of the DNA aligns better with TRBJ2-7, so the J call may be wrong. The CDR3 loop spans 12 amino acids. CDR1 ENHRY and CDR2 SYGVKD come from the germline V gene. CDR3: CTISVVTYEQYF. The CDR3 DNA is TGTACCATCAGTGTGGTGACCTACGAGCAGTACTTC.

Here the CDR3 DNA reads TGTGCCAGCACCCAGGGACAGGACTCCTACGAGCAGTACTTC. It yields the protein CASTQGQDSYEQYF. The gene calls are TRBV7-9 and TRBJ2-7, with 8 positions matching TRBD1. The J segment lost 0 bases and the V segment lost 7 bases, leaving 5 bases of the junction unmatched. The CDR3 has 14 residues. The germline V gene encodes CDR1 SEHNR and CDR2 FQNEAQ (reference sequence).

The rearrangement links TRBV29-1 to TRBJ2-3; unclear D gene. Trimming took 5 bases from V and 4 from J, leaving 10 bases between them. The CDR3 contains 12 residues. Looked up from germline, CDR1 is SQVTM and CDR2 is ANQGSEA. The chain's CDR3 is CSVTLRADTQYF. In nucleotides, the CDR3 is TGCAGCGTTACCCTAAGGGCAGATACGCAGTATTTT.

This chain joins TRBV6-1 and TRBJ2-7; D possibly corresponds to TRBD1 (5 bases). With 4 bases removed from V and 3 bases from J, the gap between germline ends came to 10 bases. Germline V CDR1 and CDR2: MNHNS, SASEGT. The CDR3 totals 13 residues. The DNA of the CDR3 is TGTGCCAGCAGTGGTGGACACCGCTACGAGCAGTACTTC. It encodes CASSGGHRYEQYF.

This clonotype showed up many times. The DNA of the CDR3 is TGCAGTGCTATCCCAGGGAAAAATGAGCAGTTCTTC. Translation gives CSAIPGKNEQFF. The chain couples TRBV20-1 to TRBJ2-1, with a tentative D call TRBD1 (5 bases). V was trimmed by 4 bases and J by 7 bases, leaving 11 bases between them. The CDR3 totals 12 residues. CDR1 and CDR2 (germline): DFQATT, SNEGSKA (reference sequence).